This entry lists 24 T cell receptor beta chains sequenced from one sample in a study of control samples from healthy donors and cancer patients (dated by TCRdb to the early 2020s). The library was produced with the immunoSEQ multiplex PCR assay. Drawn from immuneACCESS, this table holds only the in-frame rearrangements with V and J called that TCRdb kept. Clones are partly lost; checked studies trace under half to an unresolved V gene and leave the rest unexplained. The sample data list 100,000 to 150,000 clones, and roughly 84% of these were observed just once. More than 8% of the sample comes from the top ten. The specimen sequenced was blood. The receptors were sampled from a man aged 40-55 years in good health.

The chain links TRBV2 to TRBJ2-1; no clear D gene. The CDR3 spans 12 residues. The V gene's germline CDR1 is SNHLY and CDR2 FYNNEI. With 4 bases removed from V and 10 bases from J, the gap between germline ends came to 11 bases. Here the CDR3 reads CASSAERIEQFF. The CDR3 coding sequence is TGTGCCAGCAGTGCAGAACGGATCGAGCAGTTCTTC.

The CDR3 sequence: CASSLDLAGANTDTQYF. The CDR3 coding sequence is TGTGCCAGCAGCTTAGACCTAGCGGGGGCCAACACAGATACGCAGTATTTT. The chain combines TRBV7-6 with TRBJ2-3; 10 bases map to TRBD2. This CDR3 has 17 amino acids. Germline assignment: CDR1 SGHVS and CDR2 FNYEAQ. V shed 1 base and J 2 bases; nucleotides not matched to a gene: 6.

V is TRBV11-3 and J is TRBJ2-7, with D unresolved. Germline assignment: CDR1 SGHNT and CDR2 YENEEA. There are 12 residues in the CDR3. V shed 3 bases and J shed 3 bases, with 6 bases lying between them. The CDR3 nucleotides read TGTGCCAGCAGCTTCGGCGGCTACGAGCAGTACTTC. Residues: CASSFGGYEQYF.

This chain links TRBV5-4 with TRBJ2-7, with D tentatively TRBD2 (6 bases). CDR1 and CDR2 from the germline V gene are SGHNT and YYREEE (reference sequence). The CDR3 runs to 16 residues. With 0 bases removed from V and 0 bases from J, the gap between germline ends came to 13 bases. The CDR3 region is CASSLDGGLSSYEQYF. The DNA of the CDR3 is TGTGCCAGCAGCTTGGATGGGGGACTTAGCTCCTACGAGCAGTACTTC.

The V call is TRBV6-5, the J call TRBJ1-2; no reliable D call. The CDR3 runs 15 residues. Trimming left V 0 bases short and J 5 bases short, with 13 bases between. Per the germline V gene, CDR1 is MNHEY and CDR2 is SVGAGI. CDR3 sequence: CASSYSIHFEYGYTF. CDR3 bases: TGTGCCAGCAGTTACTCGATCCACTTCGAATATGGCTACACCTTC.

The V and J genes are TRBV5-1 and TRBJ1-1; D is ambiguous. The CDR3 extends over 11 amino acids. V was cut by 2 bases and J by 5 bases, with 4 bases left in between. Per germline, CDR1 SGHRS and CDR2 YFSETQ. The CDR3 reads CASSFGTEAFF. The CDR3 DNA reads as TGCGCCAGCAGCTTTGGAACTGAAGCTTTCTTT.

The chain couples TRBV2 to TRBJ1-4, with D perhaps matching TRBD1 (6 bases). In germline, CDR1 is SNHLY, CDR2 FYNNEI. CDR3 length equals 14 residues. V dropped 4 bases and J dropped 8 bases, with 14 bases sitting between them. DNA for the CDR3: TGTGCCAGCAGTGGCGGGGGCTCCTCCGAAAAACTGTTTTTT. It codes for CASSGGGSSEKLFF.

On this clone: Other DNA sequences in this sample translate to the same CDR3. This chain links TRBV4-3 with TRBJ1-1; D unclear. The CDR3 has 13 amino acids. The germline gives CDR1 LGHNA, CDR2 YSLEER. Trimming removed 0 bases from V and 5 bases from J, with 7 bases in between. The DNA for the CDR3 is TGCGCCAGCAGCCAAGATTGGAGGACTGAAGCTTTCTTT. It yields the protein CASSQDWRTEAFF.

The sample holds one count of this clone. This chain links TRBV5-1 with TRBJ1-6; D is possibly TRBD1 (6 bases). Per germline, CDR1 SGHRS and CDR2 YFSETQ. The CDR3 extends over 13 amino acids. Trimming pared 6 bases from V and 7 bases from J, leaving 11 bases between. This CDR3 is CASNREGNSPLHF. As DNA, the CDR3 is TGCGCCAGCAACAGGGAGGGGAATTCACCCCTCCACTTT.

The CDR3 loop reads CASSPAHPGETQYF. In DNA form, the CDR3 reads TGTGCCAGCAGCCCAGCACATCCGGGGGAGACCCAGTACTTC. The rearrangement links TRBV3-1 (or the pseudogene TRBV3-2) to TRBJ2-5, with a possible D match to TRBD2 (5 bases). Trimming pared 4 bases from V and 5 bases from J, leaving 14 bases between. CDR3 length: 14 amino acids. Germline values: CDR1 LGHDT, CDR2 YNNKEL (reference sequence).

The chain is built from TRBV9 and TRBJ2-1, with D tentatively TRBD1 or TRBD2 (5 bases each). The CDR3 consists of 14 residues. Germline loops: CDR1 SGDLS, CDR2 YYNGEE. Between the trimmed V and J ends, which lost 1 base and 9 bases, there was a span of 14 bases. This CDR3 is CASSVSQGVGEQFF. The CDR3 region has the DNA TGTGCCAGCAGCGTAAGCCAGGGAGTTGGTGAGCAGTTCTTC.

The chain has TRBV2 and TRBJ1-1; the D is unclear. The CDR3 loop spans 13 amino acids. The ends were cut back, 5 bases at V and 4 bases at J, with 11 bases in the middle. Looked up from germline, CDR1 is SNHLY and CDR2 is FYNNEI. CDR3 nucleotides: TGTGCCAGCAGTCAACTAGACGGCACTGAAGCTTTCTTT. It encodes CASSQLDGTEAFF.

The chain combines TRBV7-2 with TRBJ1-5, with 11 bases matching TRBD1. Germline-derived CDR1 and CDR2 are SGHTA and FQGNSA. The CDR3 length is 14 residues. The J segment lost 8 bases and the V segment lost 5 bases, leaving 5 bases of the junction unmatched. CDR3 DNA: TGTGCCAGCAGCCCGGGACAGGGGGTGGAGCCCCAGCATTTT. As protein: CASSPGQGVEPQHF.

This sequence joins TRBV2 and TRBJ2-1; maybe TRBD2 (7 bases). Trimming cost V 1 base and J 13 bases, with 11 bases left between them. The CDR3 extends over 12 amino acids. CDR1 SNHLY and CDR2 FYNNEI come from the germline V gene. The CDR3 nucleotides are TGTGCCAGCAGTGAAGTAGGGGGGGGACAGTTCTTC. It codes for CASSEVGGGQFF.

This chain connects TRBV19 to TRBJ1-2; possible D gene TRBD1, 6 bases. The V end lost 6 bases, the J end lost 2 bases, and 10 bases lay between the germline ends. Germline lookup yields CDR1 LNHDA and CDR2 SQIVND (reference sequence). The CDR3 loop spans 13 amino acids. The DNA of the CDR3 is TGTGCCAGTAGCGACAGGCCAAACTATGGCTACACCTTC. Protein product: CASSDRPNYGYTF.

V gene TRBV5-4 combines with J gene TRBJ1-1, with a weak D call TRBD1 (5 bases). The V gene's germline CDR1 is SGHNT and CDR2 YYREEE (reference sequence). The CDR3 loop spans 13 amino acids. Deletions cut 4 bases from V and 7 bases from J, with 14 bases between. The CDR3 DNA sequence: TGTGCCAGCAGCCAACAGGCGGGCCATGAAGCTTTCTTT. It translates to CASSQQAGHEAFF.

This chain connects TRBV7-6 to TRBJ1-1, with 7 bases lining up with TRBD1. Germline values: CDR1 SGHVS, CDR2 FNYEAQ. The CDR3 is made up of 13 amino acids. V gave up 4 bases and J gave up 6 bases; unmatched junction bases: 5. CDR3 nucleotide sequence: TGTGCCAGCAGCTCAGGGGGGGCCTCTGAAGCTTTCTTT. This encodes CASSSGGASEAFF.

V is TRBV4-1 and J is TRBJ2-6, with 8 nucleotides matching TRBD2. The V gene's germline CDR1 is MGHRA and CDR2 YSYEKL. V lost 3 bases to trimming and J lost 0 bases; unmatched junction nucleotides: 10. The CDR3 has 19 amino acids. CDR3 DNA sequence: TGCGCCAGCAGCCAGGTCGGGGGGGCGGCCCACTCTGGGGCCAACGTCCTGACTTTC. This gives the protein CASSQVGGAAHSGANVLTF.

This chain links TRBV4-1 with TRBJ2-5; D might be TRBD1 (6 bases). Germline CDR1 and CDR2: MGHRA and YSYEKL. Trimming removed 2 bases from V and 5 bases from J, with 18 bases in between. CDR3 length equals 16 residues. CDR3 in amino acids: CASSQRLQGISETQYF. DNA of the CDR3: TGCGCCAGCAGCCAAAGGTTACAGGGTATCAGCGAGACCCAGTACTTC.

The chain links TRBV7-2 to TRBJ2-7; TRBD2 might be the D (7 bases). The CDR3 length is 15 residues. Trimming took off 7 bases at V and 2 bases at J, with 18 bases between the two ends. Germline loops: CDR1 SGHTA, CDR2 FQGNSA. This CDR3 reads CASTRWGGSTYEQYF. As DNA, the CDR3 is TGTGCCAGCACGCGTTGGGGGGGCTCTACCTACGAGCAGTACTTC.

The chain uses TRBV5-4 and TRBJ1-2; 8 nucleotides agree with TRBD1. The CDR3 is 15 residues long. Trimming at V came to 4 bases and at J to 6 bases, leaving 11 bases not matched to a gene. From germline, CDR1 is SGHNT and CDR2 YYREEE (reference sequence). The CDR3 sequence is CASSPTTDREHGYTF. The CDR3 DNA reads TGTGCCAGCAGCCCCACGACGGACAGGGAGCATGGCTACACCTTC.

This chain links TRBV7-2 with TRBJ2-3; TRBD2 matches at 9 bases. The germline CDR1 and CDR2 sequences are SGHTA and FQGNSA. Unmatched junction bases numbered 7, after V lost 1 base and J lost 2 bases. This CDR3 contains 17 residues. CDR3 amino acids: CASSLGASGAPTDTQYF. In nucleotides, the CDR3 is TGTGCCAGCAGCTTAGGGGCTAGCGGGGCGCCCACAGATACGCAGTATTTT.

CDR3 amino acids: CASSPQTLVRAQYF. DNA of the CDR3: TGCGCCAGCAGCCCGCAGACTCTGGTGCGGGCGCAGTATTTT. The chain recombines TRBV4-3 with TRBJ2-3; tentative D call: TRBD2 (5 bases). V shed 4 bases and J shed 10 bases, with 18 bases lying between them. Germline V gives CDR1 LGHNA, CDR2 YSLEER. CDR3 length equals 14 residues.

This clone came up once. CDR3 loop: CASSEAGWAGGSYNEQFF. DNA of the CDR3: TGTGCCAGCAGTGAAGCGGGTTGGGCAGGGGGCTCCTACAATGAGCAGTTCTTC. The genes are TRBV6-1 and TRBJ2-1; 7 bases agree with TRBD1. Germline V lookup: CDR1 MNHNS, CDR2 SASEGT. CDR3 size: 18 residues. Germline trimming cut 0 bases from V and 0 bases from J; bases unmatched to any gene: 8.